Following are 26 T cell receptor beta chains from one sample sequenced in a study of metastatic and nonmetastatic thyroid tumors. Treatment of any kind had been given to no patient before thyroid surgery. TCRdb reassembled clones from the PCR reads with MiXCR. This table holds 35,000 to 55,000 clones, around 3.1% found once. The sequencing input was blood. The source is a female donor with papillary thyroid cancer or a benign thyroid nodule (not recorded which). Some clones in this sample may be carry-over from other donors' samples.

There are many counts of this clone. The rearrangement joins TRBV2 to TRBJ2-1; 11 bases match TRBD2. Germline V lookup: CDR1 SNHLY, CDR2 FYNNEI. This CDR3 is 17 amino acids long. V shed 0 bases and J 9 bases; nucleotides not matched to a gene: 10. Here the CDR3 DNA reads TGTGCCAGCAGTGAAGCGCATACTAGCGGGAGTGTTCCTGAGCAGTTCTTC. Translating it yields CASSEAHTSGSVPEQFF.

The table lists this clone with a few counts. The gene calls are TRBV24-1 and TRBJ2-2; D unclear. V lost 2 bases and J lost 1, with 7 bases in between. Per germline, CDR1 KGHDR and CDR2 SFDVKD. CDR3 length equals 15 residues. The chain's CDR3 is CATSDYYQNTGELFF. CDR3 coding DNA: TGTGCCACCAGTGATTATTACCAGAACACCGGGGAGCTGTTTTTT.

The sample holds a few counts of this clone. This may arise from a read error, as a much more abundant clone is one base away. This chain connects TRBV11-2 to TRBJ1-1; D not certain. This CDR3 spans 13 amino acids. V dropped 6 bases and J dropped 1 base, with 9 bases sitting between them. Germline-derived CDR1 and CDR2 are SGHAT and FQNNGV. The CDR3 is CASRQSSNTEAFF. The CDR3 DNA reads as TGTGCCAGCAGGCAATCCTCGAACACTGAAGCTTTCTTT.

By sample share, this clone is medium-sized. This chain connects TRBV30 to TRBJ2-1; possibly TRBD1 or TRBD2 for D (6 bases each). The length of the CDR3 is 15 residues. Germline CDR1 reads GTSNPN; CDR2 reads SVGIG (reference sequence). Trimming shortened V by 1 base and J by 3 bases, and 13 bases separated the two germline ends. The CDR3 coding sequence is TGTGCCTGGAGTGCCAAGGGGGAGGACTACAATGAGCAGTTCTTC. Amino acids: CAWSAKGEDYNEQFF.

The table lists this clone with many counts. This sample includes further DNA sequences coding for the same CDR3. The chain combines TRBV7-6 with TRBJ2-7, with TRBD1 matching 8 bases. This CDR3 region has 13 residues. J lost 4 bases, V lost 6 bases, and 5 bases had no gene match. Germline CDR1 reads SGHVS; CDR2 reads FNYEAQ. The CDR3 coding sequence is TGTGCCAGCAGACCAGGGGGCGGGTACGAGCAGTACTTC. Translated: CASRPGGGYEQYF.

This rearrangement joins TRBV19 to TRBJ1-2; D remains ambiguous. The CDR3 is 15 amino acids. CDR1 and CDR2 from the germline V gene are LNHDA and SQIVND (reference sequence). The germline V and J ends were trimmed by 5 bases and 0 bases, with 13 bases remaining between them. In nucleotides, the CDR3 is TGTGCCAGTAGTCGAATACAGAGGACTAACTATGGCTACACCTTC. Translating gives CASSRIQRTNYGYTF.

This clone was found many times. The chain uses TRBV20-1 and TRBJ2-2; TRBD1 matches at 11 bases. Germline lookup yields CDR1 DFQATT and CDR2 SNEGSKA (reference sequence). Germline trimming cut 0 bases from V and 3 bases from J; bases unmatched to any gene: 3. The CDR3 runs to 16 residues. As DNA, the CDR3 is TGCAGTGCTAGAGAACCGGGACAGGGGGACACCGGGGAGCTGTTTTTT. Residues: CSAREPGQGDTGELFF.

A few counts support this clone. The chain is built from TRBV3-1 and TRBJ1-2; maybe TRBD1 (5 bases). The CDR3 spans 14 residues. Germline lookup yields CDR1 LGHDT and CDR2 YNNKEL (reference sequence). V lost 0 bases and J lost 7, with 12 bases in between. CDR3: CASSQDLIGGGYTF. CDR3 sequence (DNA): TGTGCCAGCAGCCAAGATTTGATCGGGGGTGGCTACACCTTC. The full variable domain, in which reference TRBV3-1 and TRBJ1-2 provide the parts outside the CDR3, is DTAVSQTPKYLVTQMGNDKSIKCEQNLGHDTMYWYKQDSKKFLKIMFSYNNKELIINETVPNRFSPKSPDKAHLNLHINSLELGDSAVYFCASSQDLIGGGYTFGSGTRLTVV.

Only a few counts were recorded for this clone. With a much larger clone just one base away, this may be a read error. The chain combines TRBV7-2 with TRBJ2-6, with a possible D match to TRBD1 (5 bases). CDR1 and CDR2 from the germline V gene are SGHTA and FQGNSA. The CDR3 contains 14 residues. DNA of the CDR3: TGTGCCAGCAGCTTACAATCTGGGGCCAACGCCCTGACTTTC. It codes for CASSLQSGANALTF.

This clone was counted ten times or more. The rearrangement links TRBV3-1 to TRBJ2-3; D is possibly TRBD1 (5 bases). The CDR3 has 13 residues. The germline V gene has CDR1 LGHDT and CDR2 YNNKEL (reference sequence). The V end was cut by 1 base, the J end by 5 bases, with 7 bases between. The CDR3 coding sequence is TGTGCCAGCAGCCAAGCTCAGGGAGATACGCAGTATTTT. Its translation: CASSQAQGDTQYF.

In this sample, this clone turned up a few times. This CDR3 reads CASSLKTINYGYTF. Written as DNA, the CDR3 is TGTGCCAGCAGCCTAAAAACAATAAACTATGGCTACACCTTC. This chain links TRBV5-8 with TRBJ1-2; D is ambiguous. Germline lookup yields CDR1 SGHTS and CDR2 YDEGEE. The CDR3 runs to 14 residues. Trimming pared 4 bases from V and 2 bases from J, leaving 12 bases between.

Ten or more counts support this clone. This chain connects TRBV7-2 to TRBJ2-3; 9 positions match TRBD1. Germline V CDR1 and CDR2: SGHTA, FQGNSA. The CDR3 has 17 amino acids. J gave up 3 bases and V 6 bases, and 13 bases lay outside the gene matches. This CDR3 reads CASRRLGRDRVTDTQYF. CDR3 sequence (DNA): TGTGCCAGCAGACGACTGGGTAGGGACAGGGTTACAGATACGCAGTATTTT.

This clone has a count of ten or more. This may be a read error, as it is one base from a much larger clone. Other DNA sequences from this sample encode an identical CDR3 as well. The chain links TRBV5-1 to TRBJ2-1, with D tentatively TRBD1 or TRBD2 (5 bases each). Between the trimmed V and J ends, which lost 5 bases and 7 bases, there was a span of 22 bases. This CDR3 spans 16 amino acids. Germline CDR1 and CDR2: SGHRS and YFSETQ. In DNA form, the CDR3 reads TGCGCCAGCAGTTTGAAGAAGCCAGGGAGTCATAATGAGCAGTTCTTC. It encodes CASSLKKPGSHNEQFF.

This clone was seen at least ten times. This specimen includes other DNA sequences encoding the same CDR3. The rearrangement links TRBV12-3 or TRBV12-4 to TRBJ1-5; a weak D match, TRBD1 (5 bases). CDR3 size: 15 residues. V was trimmed by 2 bases and J by 3 bases, leaving 11 bases between them. Written as DNA, the CDR3 is TGTGCCAGCAGTTTATTTCAGGGCCCCAATCAGCCCCAGCATTTT. Its translation is CASSLFQGPNQPQHF.

In this sample, this clone turned up many times. The chain employs TRBV2 and TRBJ2-7, with unresolved D. V was cut by 4 bases and J by 4 bases, with 17 bases left in between. The germline V gene encodes CDR1 SNHLY and CDR2 FYNNEI. This CDR3 has 15 amino acids. CDR3 amino acids: CASSVGDPSHYEQYF. The CDR3 nucleotides are TGTGCCAGCAGTGTTGGAGACCCCTCTCATTACGAGCAGTACTTC.

The sample holds a few counts of this clone. Possible read error: a much larger clone is one base away. The genes are TRBV7-6 and TRBJ1-1; 7 nucleotides match TRBD1. This CDR3 has 14 amino acids. Germline V gives CDR1 SGHVS, CDR2 FNYEAQ. The CDR3 reads CSSSPGQLNTEAFF. The CDR3 DNA follows: TGTTCCAGCAGTCCGGGACAGCTGAACACAGAAGCTTTCTTT. The full variable domain, rest sourced from reference TRBV7-6 and TRBJ1-1, is GAGVSQSPRYKVTKRGQDVALRCDPISGHVSLYWYRQALGQGPEFLTYFNYEAQQDKSGLPNDRFSAERPEGSISTLTIQRTEQRDSAMYRCSSSPGQLNTEAFFGQGTRLTVV.

This clone was detected many times. The genes are TRBV6-1 and TRBJ1-1; D is ambiguous. The CDR3 is made up of 14 amino acids. The germline V gene encodes CDR1 MNHNS and CDR2 SASEGT. V lost 7 bases and J 5 bases, leaving 17 bases between the germline ends. CDR3 in amino acids: CASITNLGHTEAFF. The CDR3 DNA reads TGTGCCAGCATTACAAATTTGGGTCATACTGAAGCTTTCTTT.

The sample holds a few counts of this clone. The J gene is TRBJ1-2, the V gene TRBV4-2, with D possibly being TRBD1 (5 bases). This CDR3 contains 15 residues. Germline assignment: CDR1 LGHNA and CDR2 YNFKEQ. Trimming removed 1 base at V and 5 bases at J, with 14 bases between. The CDR3, as DNA: TGTGCCAGCAGCCAAGTTGACAGCGTAGTATATGGCTACACCTTC. Amino acids: CASSQVDSVVYGYTF.

This clone was detected a few times. V usage is TRBV30 and J usage is TRBJ2-2; D gene ambiguous. Germline values: CDR1 GTSNPN, CDR2 SVGIG (reference sequence). V shed 2 bases and J shed 5 bases, with 9 bases lying between them. CDR3 size: 13 residues. The CDR3 region has the DNA TGTGCCTGGAGTACGGGTGATACCGGGGAGCTGTTTTTT. This gives the protein CAWSTGDTGELFF.

At least ten counts were recorded for this clone. The chain carries TRBV7-9 and TRBJ1-4; the D gene is possibly TRBD1 (6 bases). CDR1 and CDR2 from the germline V gene are SEHNR and FQNEAQ (reference sequence). The CDR3 runs 16 residues. V was trimmed by 0 bases and J by 5 bases, leaving 13 bases between them. The DNA for the CDR3 is TGTGCCAGCAGCTTAGCGTCGGGGGGCGGGAATGAAAAACTGTTTTTT. This gives the protein CASSLASGGGNEKLFF.

This clone has at least ten counts. V gene TRBV7-8 combines with J gene TRBJ2-5; 8 positions match TRBD2. J gave up 4 bases and V 6 bases, and 10 bases lay outside the gene matches. The CDR3 is 15 residues long. CDR1 is SGHVS and CDR2 is FQNEAQ in the germline V gene. CDR3 nucleotide sequence: TGTGCCAGCAGTCCCACGGTAGCGGGACTAGAGACCCAGTACTTC. The encoded protein is CASSPTVAGLETQYF.

This clone has ten or more counts. The rearrangement uses TRBV3-1 and TRBJ2-2; 12 bases map to TRBD2. V shed 4 bases, J shed 3 bases, and the junction held 0 bases outside the gene matches. Germline loops: CDR1 LGHDT, CDR2 YNNKEL (reference sequence). The CDR3 consists of 15 residues. The CDR3 DNA sequence: TGTGCCAGCAGCCGACTAGCGGGAGACACCGGGGAGCTGTTTTTT. Its translation is CASSRLAGDTGELFF.

This clone was counted only a few times. CDR3 in amino acids: CAIRLRNYGYTF. The DNA of the CDR3 is TGTGCCATCCGCCTTCGTAACTATGGCTACACCTTC. V gene TRBV10-3 combines with J gene TRBJ1-2; D ambiguous. This CDR3 is 12 amino acids long. CDR1 is ENHRY, CDR2 SYGVKD, per germline. V was trimmed by 8 bases and J by 1 base, leaving 8 bases between them.

The V gene is TRBV20-1, the J gene TRBJ2-1; D is undetermined. The CDR3 is 16 residues long. Germline lookup yields CDR1 DFQATT and CDR2 SNEGSKA (reference sequence). V was clipped by 0 bases and J by 1 base, with 13 bases between them. The CDR3 region is CSARDRRTRSYNEQFF. CDR3 DNA: TGCAGTGCTAGAGACCGTCGGACCCGGTCCTACAATGAGCAGTTCTTC.

This clone was seen repeatedly, ten times or more. The rearrangement uses TRBV15 and TRBJ2-7; 7 bases line up with TRBD2. Trimming cost V 1 base and J 6 bases; bases outside gene matches: 3. There are 13 residues in the CDR3. CDR1 and CDR2 (germline): LNHNV, YYDKDF (reference sequence). CDR3 region: CATSRGTSTEQYF. The CDR3 nucleotides read TGTGCCACCAGCAGAGGGACTAGTACCGAGCAGTACTTC.

This clone has at least ten counts. CDR3 coding DNA: TGTGCCACCAGAGGGATTAGCAATCAGCCCCAGCATTTT. This sequence encodes CATRGISNQPQHF. The chain employs TRBV6-1 and TRBJ1-5, with D uncertain. The CDR3 has 13 amino acids. The germline gives CDR1 MNHNS, CDR2 SASEGT. Trimming took off 10 bases at V and 0 bases at J, with 10 bases between the two ends.